The TCR beta chain under discussion was sequenced for a study of shared clonotypes between healthy human individuals. Study background: The study used three CD4 naive, three CD4 memory, two CD8 naive and one CD8 memory plate per donor.

Investigators divided CD4+ cells into CD45RA+ naive and CD45RA-negative memory subsets. Data came from immunoSEQ multiplex PCR; TCRdb stores just in-frame clones and leaves some out. The data contain about 2.4 million clones, 80% to 95% of them seen just once; the ten biggest clones take up more than 0.35%. Regarding this clone: Its antigen is not known.

This CDR3 is built from 14 residues. Germline lookup yields CDR1 MDHEN and CDR2 SYDVKM. Germline trimming cut 7 bases from V and 4 bases from J; bases unmatched to any gene: 7. Whole-study findings and limits: Despite large depth, sorted-subset datasets appeared incompletely sequenced. Blood was the only sampled material, and tissue repertoires likely differ.

The chain is built from TRBV28 and TRBJ2-7, with 10 bases matching TRBD1. The material sequenced was naive CD4+ T cells from PBMCs. Documented subset: CD45RA+ positively selected. The source is a man aged 18 to 30 in good health. Some clones in this sample may be carry-over from other donors' samples. The CDR3 loop reads CASTLTGGFYEQYF. CDR3 nucleotides: TGTGCCAGCACCCTGACAGGGGGCTTTTACGAGCAGTACTTC.